The next 21 T cell receptor beta chains were all read from a single sample in a study of Ad26.COV2.S vaccination and SARS-CoV-2 variants (dated by TCRdb to about 2021). The treatment or condition label here, explained by the study, means: around 19 received Ad26.COV2.S at low or high dose, single or two shots; 5 received placebo; per-sample allocation not given. For vaccine and placebo recipients, repertoires were sequenced using samples collected on day 63 after the first injection. Receptor libraries were prepared by the immunoSEQ multiplex PCR assay. TCRdb took this table from immuneACCESS and kept in-frame rearrangements with V and J called. Such tables lack part of the clones; where checked against another copy, unresolved V genes explain under half of the gap, and the rest is unexplained. Here the sample has about 480,000 clones; around nine tenths occur a single time. The top ten constitute roughly 13% of the sample.

The sample was peripheral blood, taken in a trial of Ad26.COV2.S vaccine versus placebo. The receptor set was obtained from a person aged 18-60 years who received the Ad26.COV2.S COVID-19 vaccine or a placebo.

CDR3 DNA sequence: TGCGCCAGCGCCTTTTCAGGATCGCGGTTGAACACTGAAGCTTTCTTT. Translated, it gives CASAFSGSRLNTEAFF. V gene TRBV5-1 combines with J gene TRBJ1-1, with D unresolved. The length of the CDR3 is 16 residues. Germline V lookup: CDR1 SGHRS, CDR2 YFSETQ. With 7 bases removed from V and 0 bases from J, the gap between germline ends came to 19 bases.

This clone was counted a single time. The V and J genes are TRBV19 and TRBJ2-4, with D perhaps matching TRBD1 (6 bases). The CDR3 has 13 residues. The V and J ends lost 6 bases and 9 bases respectively, with 15 bases between them. Germline V gene sequence: CDR1 LNHDA, CDR2 SQIVND (reference sequence). The DNA of the CDR3 is TGTGCCAGTAGCACCCACAGGGTCAGCATTCAGTACTTC. Its translation: CASSTHRVSIQYF.

This rearrangement joins TRBV19 to TRBJ1-5, with D tentatively TRBD1 (6 bases). This CDR3 region has 16 residues. CDR1 is LNHDA and CDR2 is SQIVND in the germline V gene (reference sequence). The germline V and J ends were trimmed by 4 bases and 0 bases, with 13 bases remaining between them. CDR3 nucleotides: TGTGCCAGTAGTAAGCGAGGGGGGTATAGCAATCAGCCCCAGCATTTT. Its translation: CASSKRGGYSNQPQHF.

The chain combines TRBV6-5 with TRBJ1-1; D is unclear. The germline V and J ends were trimmed by 6 bases and 1 base, with 12 bases remaining between them. CDR1 is MNHEY and CDR2 is SVGAGI in the germline V gene. This CDR3 contains 14 residues. CDR3 sequence (DNA): TGTGCCAGCAGGACGAGGGTAGGGAACACTGAAGCTTTCTTT. Translating it yields CASRTRVGNTEAFF.

This sequence joins TRBV28 and TRBJ1-5, with 8 bases that match TRBD1. Unmatched junction bases numbered 6, after V lost 4 bases and J lost 7 bases. CDR1 and CDR2 from the germline V gene are MDHEN and SYDVKM. This CDR3 is built from 14 residues. Here the CDR3 reads CASSWPGGYQPQHF. The CDR3 region has the DNA TGTGCCAGCAGTTGGCCAGGGGGCTACCAGCCCCAGCATTTT.

CDR3 sequence: CATSRDLSVSYGYTF. The DNA for the CDR3 is TGTGCCACCAGCAGAGATCTCTCGGTATCCTATGGCTACACCTTC. The chain carries TRBV15 and TRBJ1-2; D is uncertain. Trimming shortened V by 0 bases and J by 4 bases, and 12 bases separated the two germline ends. Germline V gives CDR1 LNHNV, CDR2 YYDKDF (reference sequence). The CDR3 has 15 residues. Looking up the rest from reference TRBV15 and TRBJ1-2 gives the full variable domain: DAMVIQNPRYQVTQFGKPVTLSCSQTLNHNVMYWYQQKSSQAPKLLFHYYDKDFNNEADTPDNFQSRRPNTSFCFLDIRSPGLGDTAMYLCATSRDLSVSYGYTFGSGTRLTVV.

The chain joins TRBV18 to TRBJ1-1, with TRBD1 matching over 7 bases. J lost 6 bases, V lost 2 bases, and 9 bases had no gene match. The CDR3 has 15 amino acids. Per germline, CDR1 KGHSH and CDR2 LQKENI. DNA of the CDR3: TGTGCCAGCTCACCAGGACAGGCCAGTATGGCTGAAGCTTTCTTT. Its protein product is CASSPGQASMAEAFF.

This chain connects TRBV5-1 to TRBJ2-7, with 9 positions matching TRBD2. The CDR3 consists of 15 residues. Trimming removed 0 bases from V and 2 bases from J; junction bases left unmatched: 3. Germline CDR1 and CDR2: SGHRS and YFSETQ. Written as DNA, the CDR3 is TGCGCCAGCAGCTTGGCTGGGACTAGCCCCTACGAGCAGTACTTC. It encodes CASSLAGTSPYEQYF. Drawing the rest from reference TRBV5-1 and TRBJ2-7, the complete variable domain is KAGVTQTPRYLIKTRGQQVTLSCSPISGHRSVSWYQQTPGQGLQFLFEYFSETQRNKGNFPGRFSGRQFSNSRSEMNVSTLELGDSALYLCASSLAGTSPYEQYFGPGTRLTVT.

The rearrangement links TRBV5-1 to TRBJ2-3; 11 nucleotides agree with TRBD1. Germline loops: CDR1 SGHRS, CDR2 YFSETQ. The CDR3 runs to 16 residues. V was clipped by 0 bases and J by 4 bases; unmatched bases: 4. The CDR3 region is CASSLEGQGVADTQYF. DNA for the CDR3: TGCGCCAGCAGCTTGGAGGGACAGGGGGTGGCAGATACGCAGTATTTT.

This clone showed up just a few times. J is TRBJ1-2 and V is TRBV24-1, with no clear D. V lost 9 bases and J 4 bases, leaving 8 bases between the germline ends. The CDR3 extends over 11 amino acids. CDR1 and CDR2 (germline): KGHDR, SFDVKD. Written as DNA, the CDR3 is TGTGCCACCGCAAGCGGCTATGGCTACACCTTC. Translating it yields CATASGYGYTF.

This CDR3 is CASSHRTVPETQYF. CDR3 nucleotides: TGTGCCAGCAGCCATAGGACAGTCCCGGAGACCCAGTACTTC. The chain recombines TRBV7-3 with TRBJ2-5; D is perhaps TRBD1 (6 bases). Per germline, CDR1 SGHTA and CDR2 FQGTGA. Between the trimmed V and J ends, which lost 5 bases and 5 bases, there was a span of 15 bases. The CDR3 has 14 amino acids.

This CDR3 is CASSQERDRNYGYTF. CDR3 DNA sequence: TGTGCCAGCAGCCAAGAGCGAGACAGGAACTATGGCTACACCTTC. J is TRBJ1-2 and V is TRBV4-2; possible D gene TRBD1, 6 bases. The V end was cut by 0 bases, the J end by 2 bases, with 10 bases between. Germline V gene lookup returns CDR1 LGHNA and CDR2 YNFKEQ. The CDR3 runs to 15 residues.

In its sample, this clone was seen once. V usage is TRBV13 and J usage is TRBJ2-1; 11 nucleotides align to TRBD2. V gave up 1 base and J gave up 9 bases; unmatched junction bases: 5. The CDR3 consists of 15 residues. The V gene's germline CDR1 is PRHDT and CDR2 FYEKMQ (reference sequence). The CDR3 DNA sequence: TGTGCCAGCAGCTTAGTAGCGGGAGGGCCAGGTGAGCAGTTCTTC. Translation: CASSLVAGGPGEQFF.

This rearrangement joins TRBV28 to TRBJ2-7, with 8 bases that match TRBD2. The germline gives CDR1 MDHEN, CDR2 SYDVKM. V lost 7 bases to trimming and J lost 6 bases; unmatched junction nucleotides: 20. The CDR3 totals 17 residues. The CDR3 DNA sequence: TGTGCCAGCACTCCCCCCCGGGGAGGAGCGGGAGCGTCCGAGCAGTACTTC. It codes for CASTPPRGGAGASEQYF.

About this clone itself: The sample contains more than one DNA sequence encoding this CDR3. This chain links TRBV6-2 or TRBV6-3 with TRBJ2-7; D is ambiguous. Germline CDR1 and CDR2: MNHEY and SVGEGT. V lost 4 bases and J 7 bases, leaving 8 bases between the germline ends. The CDR3 totals 11 residues. The DNA of the CDR3 is TGTGCCAGCAGTTTAGTTGGTGAGCAGTACTTC. It yields the protein CASSLVGEQYF.

The CDR3: CASSRRLLRDEQFF. The CDR3 coding sequence is TGTGCCAGCAGTCGGAGGCTTTTAAGGGATGAGCAGTTCTTC. This chain connects TRBV27 to TRBJ2-1, with a possible D match to TRBD2 (5 bases). Trimming cost V 5 bases and J 8 bases, with 16 bases left between them. CDR1 is MNHEY and CDR2 is SMNVEV in the germline V gene (reference sequence). The CDR3 totals 14 residues.

The sample holds one count of this clone. This chain uses TRBV5-1 with TRBJ1-1, with 7 bases matching TRBD1. CDR1 is SGHRS, CDR2 YFSETQ, per germline. CDR3 size: 15 residues. Trimming at V came to 4 bases and at J to 2 bases, leaving 8 bases not matched to a gene. The CDR3: CASSPTGTANTEAFF. For the CDR3, the DNA is TGCGCCAGCAGCCCAACCGGGACAGCAAACACTGAAGCTTTCTTT. The entire variable domain, with the rest obtained from reference TRBV5-1 and TRBJ1-1, is as follows: KAGVTQTPRYLIKTRGQQVTLSCSPISGHRSVSWYQQTPGQGLQFLFEYFSETQRNKGNFPGRFSGRQFSNSRSEMNVSTLELGDSALYLCASSPTGTANTEAFFGQGTRLTVV.

The V call is TRBV9, the J call TRBJ2-3, with TRBD2 as a possible D gene (6 bases). V lost 0 bases and J lost 4, with 15 bases in between. The CDR3 runs 16 residues. The germline CDR1 and CDR2 sequences are SGDLS and YYNGEE. CDR3 amino acids: CASSVGSGARADTQYF. The CDR3 DNA reads TGTGCCAGCAGCGTAGGATCGGGAGCCCGGGCAGATACGCAGTATTTT.

The rearrangement joins TRBV7-3 to TRBJ2-1; D gene unclear. Germline V gene data show CDR1 as SGHTA and CDR2 as FQGTGA. The ends were cut back, 3 bases at V and 4 bases at J, with 10 bases in the middle. The CDR3 is made up of 14 amino acids. CDR3 protein: CASSLGNRYNEQFF. The CDR3 DNA sequence: TGTGCCAGCAGCTTGGGAAACCGATACAATGAGCAGTTCTTC.

The V and J genes are TRBV15 and TRBJ1-4; TRBD1 is a possible D gene (6 bases). Trimming pared 0 bases from V and 5 bases from J, leaving 13 bases between. From germline, CDR1 is LNHNV and CDR2 YYDKDF (reference sequence). This CDR3 has 16 amino acids. The DNA of the CDR3 is TGTGCCACCAGCAGAGATTCCCCGGGGGCGAATGAAAAACTGTTTTTT. Residues: CATSRDSPGANEKLFF.

This chain links TRBV9 with TRBJ2-7; D is undetermined. The CDR3 length is 14 residues. CDR1 and CDR2 from the germline V gene are SGDLS and YYNGEE. V lost 0 bases and J 6 bases, leaving 13 bases between the germline ends. The CDR3 spells CASSVGTQNPEQYF. The CDR3 bases are TGTGCCAGCAGCGTAGGAACTCAAAATCCCGAGCAGTACTTC.